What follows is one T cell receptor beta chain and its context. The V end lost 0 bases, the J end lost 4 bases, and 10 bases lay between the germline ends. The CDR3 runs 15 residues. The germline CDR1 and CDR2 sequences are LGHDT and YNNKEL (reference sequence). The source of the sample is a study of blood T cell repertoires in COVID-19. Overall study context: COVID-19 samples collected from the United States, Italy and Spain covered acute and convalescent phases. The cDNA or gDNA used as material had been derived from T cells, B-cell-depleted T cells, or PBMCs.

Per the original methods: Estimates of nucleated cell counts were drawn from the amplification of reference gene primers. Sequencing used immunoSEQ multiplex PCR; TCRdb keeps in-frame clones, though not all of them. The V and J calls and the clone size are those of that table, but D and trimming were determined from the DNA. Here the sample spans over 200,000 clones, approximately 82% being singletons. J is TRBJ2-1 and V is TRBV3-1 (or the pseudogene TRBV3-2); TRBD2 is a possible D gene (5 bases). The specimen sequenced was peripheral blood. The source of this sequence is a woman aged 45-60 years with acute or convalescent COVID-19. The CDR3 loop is CASSQEAAYYNEQFF. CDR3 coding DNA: TGTGCCAGCAGCCAAGAAGCGGCCTATTACAATGAGCAGTTCTTC.